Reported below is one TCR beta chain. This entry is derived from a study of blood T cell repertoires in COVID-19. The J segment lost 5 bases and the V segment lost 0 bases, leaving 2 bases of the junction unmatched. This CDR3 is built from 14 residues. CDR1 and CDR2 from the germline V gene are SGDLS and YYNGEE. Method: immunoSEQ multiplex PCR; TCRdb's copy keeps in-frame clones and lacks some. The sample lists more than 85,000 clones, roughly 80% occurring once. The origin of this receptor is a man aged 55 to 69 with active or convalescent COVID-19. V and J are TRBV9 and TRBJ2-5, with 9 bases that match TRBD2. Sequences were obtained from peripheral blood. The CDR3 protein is CASSVDTSGETQYF. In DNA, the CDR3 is TGTGCCAGCAGCGTAGATACTAGCGGGGAGACCCAGTACTTC.